Listed below are T cell receptor beta chains from one sample, sequenced in a study of breast tumors, draining lymph nodes, adjacent tissues. TCRdb called the multiplex PCR reads again in MiXCR, with one record for every CDR3 protein. The table records some 19,000 distinct CDR3 sequences, approximately 49% of them present only once. Specimen: breast tumor tissue. Every receptor here comes from a female donor with breast cancer. Some clones in this sample may be carry-over from other donors' samples. Both conserved end residues are part of each CDR3. The D gene is left open where the match is weak. Clone sizes are given selectively: once, few, many, or a class where the clone is expanded.

>.|TRBV5-4|.|TRBJ2-1
CASSPRQASSYNEQFF
TGTGCCAGCAGCCCGCGGCAAGCTAGCTCCTACAATGAGCAGTTCTTC
>TRBD2|TRBV7-2|.|TRBJ2-2
CASSLAFGGRFTGELFF
TGTGCCAGCAGCTTAGCGTTTGGCGGGAGGTTCACCGGGGAGCTGTTTTTT
>.|TRBV24-1|.|TRBJ2-1
CATSDLSVYNEQFF
TGTGCCACCAGTGATTTATCCGTCTACAATGAGCAGTTCTTC
>.|TRBV10-3|.|TRBJ2-2
CAISDRVIRAGELFF
TGTGCCATCAGTGACCGAGTTATTCGGGCCGGGGAGCTGTTTTTT
>TRBD1|TRBV20-1|many|TRBJ2-5
CSAWTGGNQETQYF
TGCAGTGCCTGGACAGGGGGCAACCAAGAGACCCAGTACTTC
>TRBD1|TRBV6-5|.|TRBJ2-5
CASSTEPGTGKETQYF
TGTGCCAGCAGTACCGAACCGGGGACAGGGAAAGAGACCCAGTACTTC
>TRBD1|TRBV18|.|TRBJ2-7
CASSLQGSYEQYF
TGTGCCAGCTCACTACAGGGGTCCTACGAGCAGTACTTC
>.|TRBV7-2|.|TRBJ2-3
CANSLGILSTDTQYF
TGTGCCAACAGTTTAGGGATACTAAGCACGGATACGCAGTATTTT
>TRBD1|TRBV6-2/TRBV6-3|.|TRBJ1-1
CASSYKGANTEAFF
TGTGCCAGCAGTTACAAGGGGGCGAATACTGAAGCTTTCTTT
>TRBD1|TRBV5-1|many|TRBJ2-1
CASSSGQGSYNEQFF
TGCGCCAGCAGCTCTGGACAGGGGTCCTACAATGAGCAGTTCTTC
>.|TRBV7-8|.|TRBJ2-7
CASSLARAAYEQYF
TGTGCCAGCAGCTTAGCACGCGCCGCCTACGAGCAGTACTTC
>.|TRBV2|medium-sized|TRBJ1-2
CASSLGGVGYTF
TGTGCCAGCAGTTTAGGCGGGGTCGGCTACACCTTC
>TRBD2|TRBV9|many|TRBJ2-3
CASSVGAGVTDTQYF
TGTGCCAGCAGCGTAGGGGCGGGAGTGACAGATACGCAGTATTTT
>TRBD2|TRBV15|.|TRBJ2-7
CATSSAEGLAGGVESYEQYF
TGTGCCACCAGCAGTGCGGAAGGACTAGCGGGAGGGGTGGAGTCCTACGAGCAGTACTTC
>.|TRBV27|.|TRBJ2-6
CAGSLQGSSGASVLTF
TGTGCCGGCAGTCTACAGGGTTCCTCTGGGGCCAGCGTCCTGACTTTC
>TRBD1|TRBV6-1|many|TRBJ1-3
CASSQQGQGFYTIYF
TGTGCCAGCAGCCAACAGGGGCAAGGATTCTACACCATATATTTT
>TRBD1|TRBV4-3|many|TRBJ2-3
CASSHNPTGDTQYF
TGCGCCAGCAGCCATAACCCGACAGGGGATACGCAGTATTTT
>TRBD1|TRBV6-1|many|TRBJ1-2
CASRPRTGLNYGYTF
TGTGCCAGCCGACCGAGGACAGGACTGAACTATGGCTACACCTTC
>.|TRBV7-2|few|TRBJ1-1
CASSPFPRGRTEAFF
TGTGCCAGCAGCCCCTTTCCGCGGGGTAGGACTGAAGCTTTCTTT
>.|TRBV2|medium-sized|TRBJ2-7
CASKAYSYEQYF
TGTGCCAGCAAGGCATATTCCTACGAGCAGTACTTC
>TRBD1|TRBV7-7|.|TRBJ2-5
CASSQGQGGETQYF
TGTGCTAGCAGCCAGGGACAGGGAGGGGAGACCCAGTACTTC
>TRBD1|TRBV10-3|.|TRBJ1-2
CAISGPGQGNYGYTF
TGTGCCATCAGTGGGCCGGGACAGGGGAACTATGGCTACACCTTC
>TRBD2|TRBV2|.|TRBJ2-5
CASGAYGQAGGPRETQYF
TGTGCAAGCGGTGCGTACGGACAAGCGGGAGGGCCCCGGGAGACCCAGTACTTC
>TRBD1|TRBV12-3/TRBV12-4|.|TRBJ1-2
CASVGQGGTFGYGYTF
TGTGCCAGCGTGGGGCAGGGGGGAACCTTCGGCTATGGCTACACCTTC
>.|TRBV4-1|medium-sized|TRBJ2-7
CASSPRDGYEQYF
TGCGCCAGCAGCCCCCGGGACGGTTACGAGCAGTACTTC
>TRBD1|TRBV25-1|medium-sized|TRBJ1-4
CASKNRGRNEKLFF
TGTGCCAGTAAAAACAGGGGCAGGAATGAAAAACTGTTTTTT
>.|TRBV29-1|.|TRBJ1-2
CSARLENGYTF
TGCAGCGCACGTCTGGAGAATGGCTACACCTTC
>TRBD2|TRBV20-1|large|TRBJ2-7
CSARSGRGSSYEQYF
TGCAGTGCTAGATCGGGGCGGGGGAGCTCCTACGAGCAGTACTTC
>TRBD2|TRBV10-1|.|TRBJ2-3
CASSEGRLAGFLDTQYF
TGCGCCAGCAGTGAGGGGAGACTAGCGGGATTTCTAGATACGCAGTATTTT
>.|TRBV11-2|.|TRBJ2-6
CASSLDQGILANVLTF
TGTGCCAGCAGCTTAGATCAGGGAATCTTAGCCAACGTCCTGACTTTC
>.|TRBV20-1|.|TRBJ2-7
CSASSSELAHNEQFFGPGTYEQYF
.
>TRBD2|TRBV9|many|TRBJ2-3
CASSVVSGTGDTQYF
TGTGCCAGCAGCGTAGTAAGCGGGACGGGAGATACGCAGTATTTT
>TRBD2|TRBV7-6|.|TRBJ2-7
CASSPRTSGRLGPHEQYF
TGTGCCAGCAGCCCCAGGACTAGCGGGAGGTTGGGGCCCCACGAGCAGTACTTC
>.|TRBV25-1|.|TRBJ1-2
CASTDGTNYGYTF
TGTGCCAGCACGGACGGGACTAACTATGGCTACACCTTC
>TRBD1|TRBV6-1|.|TRBJ2-7
CASRTGGEGYEQYF
TGTGCCAGCAGGACAGGGGGTGAAGGCTACGAGCAGTACTTC
>TRBD2|TRBV10-1|medium-sized|TRBJ2-3
CATRPSGRSTDTQYF
TGCGCCACCCGTCCTAGCGGGAGAAGCACAGATACGCAGTATTTT
>TRBD2|TRBV10-1|.|TRBJ2-7
CASSGTSGSDDEQYF
TGCGCCAGCAGTGGGACTAGCGGGAGCGATGACGAGCAGTACTTC
>.|TRBV15|medium-sized|TRBJ2-7
CATSRDRGHSYEQYF
TGTGCCACCAGCAGAGATCGCGGACACTCCTACGAGCAGTACTTC
>TRBD2|TRBV20-1|.|TRBJ2-7
CSARTSGRAHSYKQYF
TGCAGTGCTAGAACTAGCGGGAGGGCCCACTCCTACAAGCAGTACTTC
>TRBD1|TRBV5-4|many|TRBJ2-7
CASSSDRARSYEQYF
TGTGCCAGCAGCTCCGACAGGGCCCGGTCCTACGAGCAGTACTTC
>.|TRBV10-3|.|TRBJ2-7
CAISEGVGKWSYEQYF
TGTGCCATCAGTGAAGGCGTGGGGAAATGGTCCTACGAGCAGTACTTC
>.|TRBV19|.|TRBJ1-1
CASSITREGTEAFF
TGTGCCAGTAGTATAACTAGGGAAGGGACTGAAGCTTTCTTT
>.|TRBV7-9|.|TRBJ2-7
CASSSNPPYEQYF
TGTGCCAGCAGCTCGAATCCGCCCTACGAGCAGTACTTC
>TRBD2|TRBV7-2|.|TRBJ2-3
CASSLGGLAGGTDPQYF
TGTGCCAGCAGCTTAGGGGGACTAGCGGGAGGCACAGATCCGCAGTATTTT
>.|TRBV10-3|.|TRBJ1-2
CAIRSGGSPYGYTF
TGTGCCATCAGGAGCGGGGGATCCCCCTATGGCTACACCTTC
>TRBD2|TRBV4-1|.|TRBJ2-3
CASSPLAGRTHTQYF
TGTGCCAGCAGCCCGCTAGCGGGTAGAACACATACGCAGTATTTT
>.|TRBV7-3|medium-sized|TRBJ2-7
CASSLNPGSYEQYF
TGTGCCAGCAGCTTAAACCCCGGATCCTACGAGCAGTACTTC
>.|TRBV4-3|many|TRBJ2-5
CASSQDPSRETQYF
TGCGCCAGCAGCCAAGACCCATCGAGGGAGACCCAGTACTTC
>.|TRBV12-3/TRBV12-4|few|TRBJ1-2
CASSFTNYGYTF
TGTGCCAGCAGTTTCACTAACTATGGCTACACCTTC
>TRBD1|TRBV30|many|TRBJ2-1
CAWSVRGQDYNEQFF
TGTGCCTGGAGTGTACGGGGACAGGACTACAATGAGCAGTTCTTC
>TRBD2|TRBV29-1|many|TRBJ2-4
CSVLGTSGLRGGAKNIQYF
TGCAGCGTCCTCGGGACTAGCGGCCTCCGGGGGGGAGCCAAAAACATTCAGTACTTC
>TRBD2|TRBV10-3|.|TRBJ2-3
CATRLAGGTDTQYF
TGTGCCACACGACTAGCGGGTGGGACAGATACGCAGTATTTT